The source of this T cell receptor (beta chain) is a study of T cells after yellow fever vaccination. Study-wide findings and caveats: Contamination by abundant bulk-population clonotypes could be present in FACS-sorted repertoires. The secondary T-cell response peaked on day 5, not day 15, but was weaker. The CD4 compartment and the CD8 compartment contained a small share of clonotypes in common.

MiXCR, run by TCRdb on the 5' RACE reads, gives a single entry per CDR3 protein. Of around 310,000 distinct CDR3 sequences listed, around 4.5% were seen once; the top ten hold approximately 19%. Points on this clonotype: Its antigen is still unknown.

The CDR3 length is 17 residues. This chain links TRBV21-1 with TRBJ2-7; the table's D gene call, TRBD2, was not cross checked with the DNA. TRBV21-1 is labeled a pseudogene. The starting material was PBMCs, obtained 15 days after the yellow fever booster vaccination. This receptor was taken from a young man who received the YFV17D yellow fever vaccine. This chain's CDR3 is CASSKVRSRTVGCEQYF. In nucleotides, the CDR3 is TGTGCCAGCAGCAAAGTCAGGAGTCGGACGGTAGGGTGCGAGCAGTACTTC.